Included here is one TCR beta chain sequence, with context. This entry is derived from a study of blood T cell repertoires in COVID-19. The wider study: Sources were T cells, B-cell-depleted T cells, or PBMCs; the material itself was cDNA or gDNA.

Recovered participants had two consecutive negative NP/OP PCR tests, healthcare professional clearance, or symptom resolution. The CDR3 is 11 amino acids. CDR1 is SNHLY, CDR2 FYNNEI, per germline. V lost 5 bases and J 12 bases, leaving 11 bases between the germline ends. As handled by the study authors: Reference gene primer amplification in the assay estimated nucleated cell counts. Profiling relied on immunoSEQ multiplex PCR, and the TCRdb table lists in-frame clones only, not all of them. V and J calls and clone size come straight from that table; D and trimming were deduced from the DNA. The sample yields about 250,000 clones, about 89% seen once.

The sample taken for sequencing was PBMCs or T cells enriched from blood (not recorded which). This TCR came from a man aged 40-50 years who had recovered from COVID-19. J is TRBJ2-1 and V is TRBV2; tentative D call: TRBD2 (5 bases). DNA for the CDR3: TGTGCCAGCAGTCCCCGTGGAGGGCAGTTCTTC. Translation: CASSPRGGQFF. The full variable domain, rest sourced from reference TRBV2 and TRBJ2-1, is EPEVTQTPSHQVTQMGQEVILRCVPISNHLYFYWYRQILGQKVEFLVSFYNNEISEKSEIFDDQFSVERPDGSNFTLKIRSTKLEDSAMYFCASSPRGGQFFGPGTRLTVL.